The 15 T cell receptor beta chains given below trace back to one sample, sequenced in a study of regulatory T cells in long-lasting Graves disease. CDR3-region Arm-PCR and iRepertoire HTBI primers produced the TCR beta libraries. A single record per CDR3 protein comes from TCRdb applying MiXCR to the multiplex PCR reads. Counted here are some 370,000 distinct CDR3 sequences, about 23% occurring once; the ten biggest clones make up under 35%. Stated time point: persistent/refractory GD, antithyroid drugs over 5 years with positive TRAb. Researchers made the TCR library from RNA that was extracted from PBMCs. The input for sequencing was peripheral blood mononuclear cells (PBMCs), taken when the disease was refractory, from a patient treated with antithyroid drugs. These receptors were taken from a woman aged 40 to 50 with Graves disease.

On this clonotype: A clone one base away is much larger, so this may be a read error. The rearrangement joins TRBV28 to TRBJ2-7; 9 bases fit TRBD1. The CDR3 covers 14 residues. Germline CDR1 reads MDHEN; CDR2 reads SYDVKM. Trimming took 6 bases from V and 4 from J; bases not matched to a gene: 7. The CDR3 spells CASRRTGAFYEQYF. The DNA for the CDR3 is TGTGCCAGCAGGCGGACAGGGGCCTTTTACGAGCAGTACTTC.

The genes are TRBV7-9 and TRBJ2-1; no clear D. V was pared by 4 bases and J by 10 bases, with 11 bases between. The CDR3 is 12 amino acids. Germline V gene data show CDR1 as SEHNR and CDR2 as FQNEAQ (reference sequence). CDR3 sequence (DNA): TGTGCCAGCAGCTCCACGGCGTTGGAGCAGTTCTTC. Residues: CASSSTALEQFF.

The V gene is TRBV2, the J gene TRBJ2-5; no clear D gene. Trimming pared 1 base from V and 4 bases from J, leaving 13 bases between. Germline V lookup: CDR1 SNHLY, CDR2 FYNNEI. The CDR3 is made up of 15 amino acids. Here the CDR3 reads CASSEGITLPETQYF. CDR3 nucleotides: TGTGCCAGCAGTGAAGGTATAACCCTTCCAGAGACCCAGTACTTC.

This clonotype was counted a few times. The chain employs TRBV20-1 and TRBJ2-7; TRBD2 aligns across 7 bases. Per the germline V gene, CDR1 is DFQATT and CDR2 is SNEGSKA (reference sequence). The J segment lost 4 bases and the V segment lost 5 bases, leaving 11 bases of the junction unmatched. The CDR3 spans 14 residues. In nucleotides, the CDR3 is TGCAGTGCTGGGCCCGGGGAGGGTGGGTACGAGCAGTACTTC. This codes for CSAGPGEGGYEQYF.

This clonotype was counted only a few times. This chain uses TRBV20-1 with TRBJ2-2; 10 nucleotides match TRBD2. The CDR3 extends over 13 amino acids. Germline V gene lookup returns CDR1 DFQATT and CDR2 SNEGSKA (reference sequence). V shed 6 bases, J shed 5 bases, and the junction held 3 bases outside the gene matches. CDR3 sequence: CSASGRATGELFF. CDR3 DNA: TGCAGTGCCAGCGGGAGGGCAACCGGGGAGCTGTTTTTT.

J is TRBJ2-1 and V is TRBV7-9; no firm D call. CDR3 length: 16 residues. Deletions cut 1 base from V and 5 bases from J, with 15 bases between. Germline loops: CDR1 SEHNR, CDR2 FQNEAQ (reference sequence). The CDR3 DNA sequence: TGTGCCAGCAGCTTAGGCATGGGCGTGGGAAACAATGAGCAGTTCTTC. Residues: CASSLGMGVGNNEQFF.

This clonotype showed up many times. The rearrangement links TRBV11-2 to TRBJ2-2; TRBD2 is a possible D gene (6 bases). V was trimmed by 5 bases and J by 5 bases, leaving 15 bases between them. This CDR3 is 15 amino acids long. CDR1 is SGHAT, CDR2 FQNNGV, per germline. CDR3 in amino acids: CASSPPQAGTGELFF. CDR3 nucleotides: TGTGCCAGCAGCCCCCCCCAGGCGGGAACCGGGGAGCTGTTTTTT.

A word on this clonotype: This clone may be a read error of a much larger clone one base away. This chain joins TRBV28 and TRBJ2-7; perhaps TRBD1 as D (5 bases). With 6 bases removed from V and 3 bases from J, the gap between germline ends came to 18 bases. The CDR3 covers 15 residues. Germline V lookup: CDR1 MDHEN, CDR2 SYDVKM. In DNA form, the CDR3 reads TGTGCCAGCAGGCTACACCAGGGTTGGGACTACGAGCAGTACTTC. As protein: CASRLHQGWDYEQYF.

The sample holds many counts of this clonotype. J is TRBJ1-1 and V is TRBV20-1; D gene unclear. Per germline, CDR1 DFQATT and CDR2 SNEGSKA (reference sequence). The CDR3 has 13 residues. V lost 6 bases to trimming and J lost 8 bases, with 19 bases between them. In nucleotides, the CDR3 is TGCAGTGCGACCTCTCTGAGGGCAGCCGAAGCTTTCTTT. Translating gives CSATSLRAAEAFF.

This clonotype has more than one count but fewer than ten. The chain recombines TRBV5-6 with TRBJ1-2, with TRBD1 matching over 7 bases. This CDR3 is 14 amino acids long. CDR1 is SGHDT and CDR2 is YYEEEE in the germline V gene. With V trimmed by 3 bases and J by 2 bases, 4 bases remained unmatched. DNA of the CDR3: TGTGCCAGCAGCTACGGACAGGCCAACTATGGCTACACCTTC. Encoded protein: CASSYGQANYGYTF.

This clonotype was seen a few times. The chain recombines TRBV4-1 with TRBJ1-4; D not certain. The CDR3 sequence is 13 residues long. The germline gives CDR1 MGHRA, CDR2 YSYEKL. Between the trimmed V and J ends, which lost 1 base and 8 bases, there was a span of 8 bases. This CDR3 is CASSQVRKEKLFF. The CDR3 nucleotides read TGCGCCAGCAGCCAAGTCAGGAAAGAAAAACTGTTTTTT.

The chain couples TRBV19 to TRBJ2-1; D gene ambiguous. The length of the CDR3 is 15 residues. Germline-derived CDR1 and CDR2 are LNHDA and SQIVND (reference sequence). The V end lost 3 bases, the J end lost 5 bases, and 14 bases lay between the germline ends. CDR3 nucleotide sequence: TGTGCCAGTAGTATGGGTTTAGGGCGGAACAATGAGCAGTTCTTC. Amino acid sequence: CASSMGLGRNNEQFF.

V is TRBV5-5 and J is TRBJ1-3, with TRBD1 identical over 7 bases. This CDR3 has 15 residues. Trimming took 4 bases from V and 3 from J; bases not matched to a gene: 7. Germline V CDR1 and CDR2: SGHKS, YYEKEE (reference sequence). The CDR3 is CASSPTGVGGNTIYF. Here the CDR3 DNA reads TGTGCCAGCAGCCCAACAGGGGTTGGTGGAAACACCATATATTTT.

This clonotype was observed a few times. This chain joins TRBV5-1 and TRBJ1-2; D is unresolved. CDR1 and CDR2 from the germline V gene are SGHRS and YFSETQ. V dropped 0 bases and J dropped 6 bases, with 15 bases sitting between them. This CDR3 comprises 15 residues. DNA for the CDR3: TGCGCCAGCAGCTTGGCCGGCAGCCATATCGATGGCTACACCTTC. It translates to CASSLAGSHIDGYTF.

This chain connects TRBV12-3 or TRBV12-4 to TRBJ2-5, with TRBD1 matching 10 bases. Trimming took 5 bases from V and 5 from J; bases not matched to a gene: 8. The CDR3 runs to 15 residues. The CDR3 DNA is TGTGCCAGCAGTCAAAGACAGGGGGCGACGGAGACCCAGTACTTC. Its translation: CASSQRQGATETQYF.